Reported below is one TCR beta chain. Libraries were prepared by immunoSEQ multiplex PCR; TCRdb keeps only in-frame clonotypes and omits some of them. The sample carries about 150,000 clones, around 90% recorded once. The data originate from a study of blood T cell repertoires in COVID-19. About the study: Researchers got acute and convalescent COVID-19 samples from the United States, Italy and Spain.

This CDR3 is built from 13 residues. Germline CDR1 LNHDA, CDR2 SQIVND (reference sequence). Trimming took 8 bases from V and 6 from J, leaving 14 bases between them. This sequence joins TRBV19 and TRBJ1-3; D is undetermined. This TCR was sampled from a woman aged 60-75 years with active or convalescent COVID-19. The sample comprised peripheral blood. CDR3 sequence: CASPQPGKNTIYF. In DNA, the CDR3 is TGTGCCAGTCCCCAACCGGGGAAAAACACCATATATTTT.